Sequencing of this T cell receptor beta chain was carried out in a study of regulatory T cells in long-lasting Graves disease. From germline, CDR1 is LNHDA and CDR2 SQIVND (reference sequence). The CDR3 runs to 15 residues. Trimming removed 2 bases from V and 5 bases from J, with 12 bases in between. Library construction for TCR beta used iRepertoire HTBI primers and Arm-PCR of CDR3 regions. In TCRdb, the multiplex PCR reads were re-called with MiXCR into one record per CDR3 protein. This sample has some 450,000 distinct CDR3 sequences, with about a quarter found just once. Time point of the sample: persistent/refractory GD, antithyroid drugs over 5 years with positive TRAb. From PBMCs, RNA was extracted and then used to make the TCR library.

The source of this sequence is a female donor with Graves disease. The rearrangement links TRBV19 to TRBJ2-2; a possible D gene is TRBD2 (6 bases). The sample consisted of peripheral blood mononuclear cells (PBMCs), taken when the disease was refractory, from a patient treated with antithyroid drugs. Here the CDR3 DNA reads TGTGCCAGTAGTATATTCGTGCGGGGAACCGGGGAGCTGTTTTTT. Translating gives CASSIFVRGTGELFF.